A single sample gave rise to the 5 T cell receptor beta chains below, sequenced in a study of vaccination and CD4 T cells after COVID-19. Sequencing of the DNA from cultured CD4+ T cells was carried out with the Oncomine TCR Beta short-read assay. TCRdb independently ran MiXCR on the PCR reads; one entry per CDR3 protein. The data contain about 18,000 distinct CDR3 sequences, roughly 78% of them singletons. These TCRs are of unknown antigen specificity. Treatment reported: roughly 11-day PBMC culture with coronavirus spike peptide pools or control peptides (ViraFEST assay). Sequences were derived from CD4+ T cells from blood, cultured in vitro, sampled after SARS-CoV-2 vaccination. The origin of the receptors is a human donor who received a COVID-19 vaccine.

This chain uses TRBV6-1 with TRBJ1-2, with a possible D match to TRBD1 (5 bases). Trimming pared 0 bases from V and 4 bases from J, leaving 12 bases between. CDR1 and CDR2 (germline): MNHNS, SASEGT. The CDR3 contains 15 residues. CDR3 in amino acids: CASSEARAGTYGYTF. The CDR3 DNA is TGTGCCAGCAGTGAAGCGCGGGCAGGGACCTATGGCTACACCTTC.

V usage is TRBV2 and J usage is TRBJ1-2; D is uncertain. The germline V and J ends were trimmed by 4 bases and 3 bases, with 9 bases remaining between them. CDR3 length: 13 amino acids. Germline CDR1 and CDR2: SNHLY and FYNNEI. This CDR3 reads CASSVRQDYGYTF. CDR3 bases: TGTGCCAGCAGTGTCCGACAAGACTATGGCTACACCTTC.

The J gene is TRBJ2-2, the V gene TRBV15, with D tentatively TRBD1 (6 bases). This CDR3 has 16 amino acids. Germline lookup yields CDR1 LNHNV and CDR2 YYDKDF (reference sequence). The ends were cut back, 0 bases at V and 6 bases at J, with 14 bases in the middle. CDR3: CATSRDRGIRAGELFF. DNA for the CDR3: TGTGCCACCAGCAGAGATAGGGGGATAAGAGCCGGGGAGCTGTTTTTT.

This chain connects TRBV19 to TRBJ1-1, with D possibly matching TRBD1 (6 bases). CDR3 size: 17 residues. Germline V gene lookup returns CDR1 LNHDA and CDR2 SQIVND (reference sequence). V lost 4 bases, J lost 4 bases, and 22 bases lay in between. CDR3: CASSTLYHRVNVTEAFF. In nucleotides, the CDR3 is TGTGCCAGTAGTACTCTCTACCACAGGGTAAATGTCACTGAAGCTTTCTTT.

This clonotype was observed a single time. The chain recombines TRBV6-1 with TRBJ1-5, with D tentatively TRBD1 (5 bases). The CDR3 totals 13 residues. Germline V gives CDR1 MNHNS, CDR2 SASEGT. V lost 2 bases, J lost 6 bases, and 8 bases lay in between. The CDR3 nucleotides read TGTGCCAGCAGTGAATGGCAGGGTCAGCCCCAGCATTTT. Protein product: CASSEWQGQPQHF.